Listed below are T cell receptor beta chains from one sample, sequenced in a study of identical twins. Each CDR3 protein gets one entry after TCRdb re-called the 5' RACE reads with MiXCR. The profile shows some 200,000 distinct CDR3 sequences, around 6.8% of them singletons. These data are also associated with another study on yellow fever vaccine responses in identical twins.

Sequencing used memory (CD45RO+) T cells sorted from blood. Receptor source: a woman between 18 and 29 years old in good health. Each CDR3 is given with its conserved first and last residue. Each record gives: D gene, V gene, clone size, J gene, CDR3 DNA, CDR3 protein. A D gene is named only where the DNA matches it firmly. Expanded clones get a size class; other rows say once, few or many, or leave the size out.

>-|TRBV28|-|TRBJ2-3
TGTGCCAGCAGCCATGGGACAACTAGCACAGATACGCAGTATTTT
CASSHGTTSTDTQYF
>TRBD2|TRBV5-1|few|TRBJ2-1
TGCGCCAGCAGCCCGACTCTAGCGGGGGTTTACAATGAGCAGTTCTTC
CASSPTLAGVYNEQFF
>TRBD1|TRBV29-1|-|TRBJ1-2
TGCAGCGTTGGGGGGGGACAGGGGAACTATGGCTACACCTTC
CSVGGGQGNYGYTF
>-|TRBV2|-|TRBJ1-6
TGTGCCAGCAGTGTTGATGCCTTGGGAAGTTCACCCCTCCACTTT
CASSVDALGSSPLHF
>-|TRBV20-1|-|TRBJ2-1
TGCAGTGCTAGCACCGGGACCGGGGCAACCAATGAGCAGTTCTTC
CSASTGTGATNEQFF
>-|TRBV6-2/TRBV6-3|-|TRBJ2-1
TGTGCCAGCACGGGTAGGGGGAGGATCCTCTACAATGAGCAGTTCTTC
CASTGRGRILYNEQFF
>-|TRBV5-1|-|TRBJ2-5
TGCGCCAGCAGCTTTTTACAGGTCCAAGAGACCCAGTACTTC
CASSFLQVQETQYF
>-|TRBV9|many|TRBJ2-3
TGTGCCAGCAGCGTAGGAGGAGCTGGACCCAGCACAGATACGCAGTATTTT
CASSVGGAGPSTDTQYF
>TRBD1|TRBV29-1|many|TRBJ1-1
TGCAGCGTTGACCCAGGGGGAGGGACTGAAGCTTTCTTT
CSVDPGGGTEAFF
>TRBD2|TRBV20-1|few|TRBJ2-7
TGCAGTGCTCTTGGACTAGCGATCAGGAACGAGCAGTACTTC
CSALGLAIRNEQYF
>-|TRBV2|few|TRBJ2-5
TGTGCCAGCAAGATCGGAGAGGGCGGCGGGTACCAAGAGACCCAGTACTTC
CASKIGEGGGYQETQYF
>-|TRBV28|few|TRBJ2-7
TGTAGTAGCGGACAGACTACCTACGAGCAGTACTTC
CSSGQTTYEQYF
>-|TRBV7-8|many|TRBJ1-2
TGTGCCAGCAGCTTCTCTTATGACTACACCTTC
CASSFSYDYTF
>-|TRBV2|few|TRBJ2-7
TGTGCCAGCAGTGACTTTGACGGGCCGAGCTCCTACGAGCAGTACTTC
CASSDFDGPSSYEQYF
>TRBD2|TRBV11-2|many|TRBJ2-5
TGTGCCAGCAGCTCTAGCGGGGGACAAGAGACCCAGTACTTC
CASSSSGGQETQYF
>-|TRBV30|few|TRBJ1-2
TGTGCCTGTTGGGCTCTATATGGCTACACCTTC
CACWALYGYTF
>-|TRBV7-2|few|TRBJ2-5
TGTGCCAGCAGCTTAGCGGTGACGGCGGAGACCCAGTACTTC
CASSLAVTAETQYF
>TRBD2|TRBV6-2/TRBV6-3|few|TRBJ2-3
TGTGCCAGCAGTTACCCAAGACTAGCGGGAGTCTCGGCGAGCACAGATACGCAGTATTTT
CASSYPRLAGVSASTDTQYF
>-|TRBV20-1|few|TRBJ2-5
TGCAGTGCTAGAAAGTCGTTAACCGTGGACTCGGAGACCCAGTACTTC
CSARKSLTVDSETQYF
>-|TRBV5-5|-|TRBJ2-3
TGTGCCAGCACCCGTGCGCTAACACTCACAGATACGCAGTATTTT
CASTRALTLTDTQYF
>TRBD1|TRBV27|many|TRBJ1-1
TGTGCCAGCAGTTCCCAGGGGGCCGGGAACACTGAAGCTTTCTTT
CASSSQGAGNTEAFF
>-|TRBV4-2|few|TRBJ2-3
TGTGCCAGCAGCCAAGTACCCGGAGGGGGCACAGATACGCAGTATTTT
CASSQVPGGGTDTQYF
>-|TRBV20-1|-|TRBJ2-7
TGCAGTGCTAGCTCCCCGGGGAGCTTGGGGCGTACCTACGAGCAGTACTTC
CSASSPGSLGRTYEQYF
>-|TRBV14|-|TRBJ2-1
TGTGCCAGCAGCCAAGGTCTAATGGGTAAACAGTTCTTC
CASSQGLMGKQFF
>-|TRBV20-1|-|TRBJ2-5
TGCAGTGCTAGTAAAGGGGTAGGCGAGACCCAGTACTTC
CSASKGVGETQYF
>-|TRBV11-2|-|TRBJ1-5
TGTGCCAGCAGCGCAGAAAGGGGTCAGCCCCAGCATTTT
CASSAERGQPQHF
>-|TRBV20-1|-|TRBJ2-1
TGCAGTGCTAGAGAGCCCGGTGAGCAGTTCTTC
CSAREPGEQFF
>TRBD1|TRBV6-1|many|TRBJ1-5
TGTGCCAGCAGTAAGACAGGGGACGGGCAGCCCCAGCATTTT
CASSKTGDGQPQHF
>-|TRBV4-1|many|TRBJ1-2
TGCGCCAGCAGCCAAACCTTCGATAGGCAAGACTATGGCTACACCTTC
CASSQTFDRQDYGYTF
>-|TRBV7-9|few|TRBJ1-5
TGTGCCAGCAGCGCCTTTGGTCAGCCCCAGCATTTT
CASSAFGQPQHF
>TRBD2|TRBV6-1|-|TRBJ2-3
TGTGCCAGCAACCCCCGGACTAGCGGGGGATCAGATACGCAGTATTTT
CASNPRTSGGSDTQYF
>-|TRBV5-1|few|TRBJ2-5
TGCGCCAGCAGCTCGCAGATAGAGACCCAGTACTTC
CASSSQIETQYF
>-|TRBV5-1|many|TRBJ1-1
TGCGCCAGCAGCCCAATGAGCGGGGGGGACACTGAAGCTTTCTTT
CASSPMSGGDTEAFF
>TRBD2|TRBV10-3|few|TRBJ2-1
TGTGCCATCAGTGAGTCGACTGCGCGGGGGGGCCTTCCGGAGAATGAGCAGTTCTTC
CAISESTARGGLPENEQFF
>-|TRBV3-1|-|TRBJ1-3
TGTGCCAGCAGCCCCATAAAAGGCGGCACCATATATTTT
CASSPIKGGTIYF
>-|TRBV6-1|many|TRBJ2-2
TGTGCCAGCAGTCAAGGCCAGGGGATGGTTCGCACCGGGGAGCTGTTTTTT
CASSQGQGMVRTGELFF
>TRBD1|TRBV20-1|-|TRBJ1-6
TGCAGTGCCCCGGGACAGGGGAACTCACCCCTCCACTTT
CSAPGQGNSPLHF
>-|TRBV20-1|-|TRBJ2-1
TGCAGTGCTACCCTCACCGGGCGGGAGCAGTTCTTC
CSATLTGREQFF
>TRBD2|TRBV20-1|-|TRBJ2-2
TGCAGTGCTAGAGAGGCTAGCGGGGGGGACACCGGGGAGCTGTTTTTT
CSAREASGGDTGELFF
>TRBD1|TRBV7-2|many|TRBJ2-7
TGTGCCAGCAGCTTAGCCGGGACAGGGGCCCCCTACGAGCAGTACTTC
CASSLAGTGAPYEQYF
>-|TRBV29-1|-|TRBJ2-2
TGCAGCGTCGCTGGACAGCTAACCGGGGAGCTGTTTTTT
CSVAGQLTGELFF
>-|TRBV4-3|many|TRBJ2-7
TGCGCCAGCAGCCAAAATGACATCCCATCCTACGAGCAGTACTTC
CASSQNDIPSYEQYF
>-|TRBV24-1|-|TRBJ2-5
TGTGCCACCAGTGATCGGACAGCCCAAATCAAGTCGCAAGAGACCCAGTACTTC
CATSDRTAQIKSQETQYF